This T cell receptor (beta chain) was profiled in a study of preoperative IRX-2 immunotherapy in early breast cancer. V was clipped by 7 bases and J by 2 bases, with 14 bases between them. Germline values: CDR1 SQVTM, CDR2 ANQGSEA. The CDR3 is 13 residues long. Documented treatment: preoperative locoregional IRX-2 cytokine immunotherapy. Patients received preoperative, locoregional IRX-2 cytokine immunotherapy in a phase Ib study. Clones were sequenced by immunoSEQ multiplex PCR, and TCRdb holds only the in-frame ones, with some missing. The sample lists around 88,000 clones, 75% to 90% occurring once.

The sequence was collected from a human donor with breast cancer. The chain carries TRBV29-1 and TRBJ1-1; D unclear. Material: tumor tissue, obtained after IRX-2 immunotherapy. CDR3 protein: CSADFGPNTEAFF. In nucleotides, the CDR3 is TGCAGCGCCGATTTTGGGCCAAACACTGAAGCTTTCTTT.